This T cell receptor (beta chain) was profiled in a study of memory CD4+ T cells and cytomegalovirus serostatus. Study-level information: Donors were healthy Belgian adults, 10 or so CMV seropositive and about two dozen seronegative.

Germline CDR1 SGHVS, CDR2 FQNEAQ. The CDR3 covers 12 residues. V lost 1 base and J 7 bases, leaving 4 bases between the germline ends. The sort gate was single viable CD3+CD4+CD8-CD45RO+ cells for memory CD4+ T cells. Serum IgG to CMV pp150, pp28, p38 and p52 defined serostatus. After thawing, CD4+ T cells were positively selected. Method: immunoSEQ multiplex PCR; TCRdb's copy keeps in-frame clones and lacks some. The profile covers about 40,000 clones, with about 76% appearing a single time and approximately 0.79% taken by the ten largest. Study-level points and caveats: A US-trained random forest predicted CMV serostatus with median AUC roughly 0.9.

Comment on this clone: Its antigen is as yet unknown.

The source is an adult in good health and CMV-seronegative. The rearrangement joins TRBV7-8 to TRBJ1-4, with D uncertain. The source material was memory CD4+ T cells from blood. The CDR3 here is CASSLEGEKLFF. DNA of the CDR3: TGTGCCAGCAGCTTAGAAGGTGAAAAACTGTTTTTT.